The sequence of this TCR beta chain was determined in a study of OX40 agonist ivuxolimab in advanced cancers. Study results and caveats: Among the nonresponders, some also had low normalized T-cell clonal expansion.

On this clone: Antigen: not known.

Germline-derived CDR1 and CDR2 are SEHNR and FQNEAQ (reference sequence). V shed 3 bases, J shed 8 bases, and the junction held 9 bases outside the gene matches. The CDR3 runs 16 residues. Produced via immunoSEQ multiplex PCR; TCRdb's table is partial and in-frame only. This sample carries about 61,000 clones, approximately 86% of them seen once, and the ten largest clones take approximately 0.55%. This specimen consisted of CD4+ or CD8+ T cells sorted from blood, obtained in a trial of the OX40 agonist ivuxolimab. The chain has TRBV7-9 and TRBJ2-1, with TRBD2 matching 11 bases. This TCR came from an adult with an advanced solid tumor such as melanoma, head and neck, liver or kidney cancer. CDR3 DNA: TGTGCCAGCAGCTTGGGACTAGCGGCTTTTGAGGATGAGCAGTTCTTC. Its protein product is CASSLGLAAFEDEQFF.